This TCR beta chain derives from a study of blood T cell repertoires in COVID-19. Study as a whole: COVID-19 samples collected from the United States, Italy and Spain covered acute and convalescent phases. In each case, the material was cDNA or gDNA derived from T cells, B-cell-depleted T cells, or PBMCs.

Original analysis: Reference gene primer amplification yielded estimated nucleated cell counts. Libraries were prepared by immunoSEQ multiplex PCR; TCRdb keeps only in-frame clonotypes and omits some of them. V and J calls and clone size are given by that table; D and trimming were obtained from the DNA. The sample carries about 82,000 clones, over 70% recorded once. The specimen was peripheral blood. This TCR was recovered from a woman aged 40 to 50 with active or convalescent COVID-19.

CDR3 sequence: CASSRNRGAEAFF. CDR3 sequence (DNA): TGTGCCAGCAGTCGGAACAGGGGCGCTGAAGCTTTCTTT. The rearrangement uses TRBV6-5 and TRBJ1-1, with 7 bases lining up with TRBD1. The V segment lost 5 bases and the J segment 6 bases; nucleotides outside the gene matches: 6. The CDR3 has 13 residues. Germline V gene data show CDR1 as MNHEY and CDR2 as SVGAGI.